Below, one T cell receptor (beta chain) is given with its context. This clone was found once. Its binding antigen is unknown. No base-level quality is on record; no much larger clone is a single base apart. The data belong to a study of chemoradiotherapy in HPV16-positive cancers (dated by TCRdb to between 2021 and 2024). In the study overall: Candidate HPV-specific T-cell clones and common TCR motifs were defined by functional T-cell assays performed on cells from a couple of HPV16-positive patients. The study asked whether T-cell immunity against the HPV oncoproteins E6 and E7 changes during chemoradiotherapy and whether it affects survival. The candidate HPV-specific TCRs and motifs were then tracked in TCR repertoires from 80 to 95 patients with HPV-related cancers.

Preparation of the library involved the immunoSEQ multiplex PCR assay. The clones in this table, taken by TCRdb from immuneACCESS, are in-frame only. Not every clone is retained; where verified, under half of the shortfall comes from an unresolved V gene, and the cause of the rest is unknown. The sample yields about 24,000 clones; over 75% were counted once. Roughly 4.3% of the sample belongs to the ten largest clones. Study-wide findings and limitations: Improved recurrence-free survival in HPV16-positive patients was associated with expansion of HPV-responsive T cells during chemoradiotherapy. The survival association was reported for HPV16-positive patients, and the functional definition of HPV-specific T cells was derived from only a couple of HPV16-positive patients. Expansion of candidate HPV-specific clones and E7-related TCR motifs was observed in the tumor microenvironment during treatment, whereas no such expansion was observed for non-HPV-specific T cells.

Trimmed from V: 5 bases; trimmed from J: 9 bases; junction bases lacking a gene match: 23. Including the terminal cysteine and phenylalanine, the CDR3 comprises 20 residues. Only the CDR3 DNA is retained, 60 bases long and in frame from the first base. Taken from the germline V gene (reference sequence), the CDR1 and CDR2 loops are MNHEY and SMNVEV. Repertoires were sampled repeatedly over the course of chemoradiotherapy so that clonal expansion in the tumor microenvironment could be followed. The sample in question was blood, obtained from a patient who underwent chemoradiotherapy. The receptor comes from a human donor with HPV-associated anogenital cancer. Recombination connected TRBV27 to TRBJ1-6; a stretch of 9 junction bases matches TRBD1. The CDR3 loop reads CASSPFPGTGSAVEGSPLHF. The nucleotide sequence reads TGTGCCAGCAGTCCTTTCCCCGGGACAGGGTCTGCCGTTGAAGGTTCACCCCTCCACTTT.